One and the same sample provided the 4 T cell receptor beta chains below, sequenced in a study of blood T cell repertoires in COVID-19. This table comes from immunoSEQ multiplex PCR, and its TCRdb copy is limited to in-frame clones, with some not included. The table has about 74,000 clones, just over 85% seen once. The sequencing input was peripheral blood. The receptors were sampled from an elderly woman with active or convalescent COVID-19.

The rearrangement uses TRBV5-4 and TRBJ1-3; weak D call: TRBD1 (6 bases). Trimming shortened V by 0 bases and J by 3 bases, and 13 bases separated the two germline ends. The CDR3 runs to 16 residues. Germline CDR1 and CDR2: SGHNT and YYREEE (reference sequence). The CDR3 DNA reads TGTGCCAGCAGCTTGGAGAGGGGGAGAAGTGGAAACACCATATATTTT. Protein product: CASSLERGRSGNTIYF.

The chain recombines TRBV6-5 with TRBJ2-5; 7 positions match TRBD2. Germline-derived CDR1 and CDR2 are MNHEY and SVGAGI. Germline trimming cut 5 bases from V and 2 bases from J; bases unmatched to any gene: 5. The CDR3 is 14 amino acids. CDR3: CASSRLAVQETQYF. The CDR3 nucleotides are TGTGCCAGCAGTCGACTAGCAGTGCAAGAGACCCAGTACTTC.

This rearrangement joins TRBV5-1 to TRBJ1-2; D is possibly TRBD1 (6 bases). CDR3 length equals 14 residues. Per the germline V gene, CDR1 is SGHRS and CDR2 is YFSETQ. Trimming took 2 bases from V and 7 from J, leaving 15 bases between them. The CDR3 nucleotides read TGCGCCAGCAGCTTAGAAGGGGGATCCGCTGGCTACACCTTC. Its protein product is CASSLEGGSAGYTF.

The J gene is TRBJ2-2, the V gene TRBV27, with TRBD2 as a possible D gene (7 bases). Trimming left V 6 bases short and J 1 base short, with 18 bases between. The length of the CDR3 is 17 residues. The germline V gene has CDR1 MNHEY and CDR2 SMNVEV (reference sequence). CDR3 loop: CASSPRGGAGNTGELFF. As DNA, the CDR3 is TGTGCCAGCAGCCCACGTGGGGGGGCGGGGAACACCGGGGAGCTGTTTTTT.